The table lists the clone carrying this T cell receptor (beta chain) with a few counts. The length of the CDR3 is 14 residues. Deletions cut 4 bases from V and 3 bases from J, with 14 bases between. Germline CDR1 SGHNT, CDR2 YYREEE (reference sequence). Assay used: immunoSEQ multiplex PCR; TCRdb lists only in-frame clones, some missing. Of 86,000 or so clones in the sample, more than 75% were seen once. This entry is derived from a study of blood T cell repertoires in COVID-19. Sequenced material: peripheral blood. This TCR was recovered from a man aged 50-59 years with active or convalescent COVID-19. V and J are TRBV5-4 and TRBJ2-7; tentatively, D is TRBD2 (5 bases). The CDR3 here is CASSRGAVNYEQYF. The CDR3 coding sequence is TGTGCCAGCAGCCGCGGAGCGGTAAACTACGAGCAGTACTTC.